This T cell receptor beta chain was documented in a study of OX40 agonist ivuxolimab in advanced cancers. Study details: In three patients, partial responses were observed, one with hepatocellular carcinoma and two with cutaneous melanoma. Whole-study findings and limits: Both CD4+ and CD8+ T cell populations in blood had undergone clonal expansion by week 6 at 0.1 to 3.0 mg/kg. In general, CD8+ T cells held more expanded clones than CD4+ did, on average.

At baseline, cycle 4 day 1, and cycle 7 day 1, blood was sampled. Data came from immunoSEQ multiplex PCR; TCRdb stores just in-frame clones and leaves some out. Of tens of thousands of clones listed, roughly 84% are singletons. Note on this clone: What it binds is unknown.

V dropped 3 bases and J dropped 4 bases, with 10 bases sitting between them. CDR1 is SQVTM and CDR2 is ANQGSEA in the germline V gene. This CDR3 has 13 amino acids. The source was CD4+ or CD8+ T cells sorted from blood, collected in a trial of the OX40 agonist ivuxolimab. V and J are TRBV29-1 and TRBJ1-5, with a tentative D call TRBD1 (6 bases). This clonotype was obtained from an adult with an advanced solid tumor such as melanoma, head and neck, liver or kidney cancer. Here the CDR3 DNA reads TGCAGCGTTGAGGGGGGACAAAATCAGCCCCAGCATTTT. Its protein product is CSVEGGQNQPQHF. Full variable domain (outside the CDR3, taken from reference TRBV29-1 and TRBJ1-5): SAVISQKPSRDICQRGTSLTIQCQVDSQVTMMFWYRQQPGQSLTLIATANQGSEATYESGFVIDKFPISRPNLTFSTLTVSNMSPEDSSIYLCSVEGGQNQPQHFGDGTRLSIL.